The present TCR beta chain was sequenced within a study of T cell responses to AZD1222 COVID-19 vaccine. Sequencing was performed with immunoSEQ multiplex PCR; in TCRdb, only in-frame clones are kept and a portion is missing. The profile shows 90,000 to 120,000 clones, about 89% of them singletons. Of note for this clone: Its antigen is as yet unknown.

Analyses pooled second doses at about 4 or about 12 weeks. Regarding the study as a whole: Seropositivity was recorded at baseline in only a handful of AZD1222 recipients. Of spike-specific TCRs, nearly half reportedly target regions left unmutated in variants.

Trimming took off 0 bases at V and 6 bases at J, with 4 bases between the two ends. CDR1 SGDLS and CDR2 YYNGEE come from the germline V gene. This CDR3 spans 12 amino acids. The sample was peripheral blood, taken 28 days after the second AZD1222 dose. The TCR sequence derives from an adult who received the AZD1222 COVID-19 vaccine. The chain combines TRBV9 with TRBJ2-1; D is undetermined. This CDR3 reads CASSVESNEQFF. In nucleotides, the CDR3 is TGTGCCAGCAGCGTAGAGAGCAATGAGCAGTTCTTC.